The 21 T cell receptor beta chains reported below all come from one sample, sequenced in a study of cytomegalovirus exposure and HLA in healthy donors. A multiplex PCR was run with 60 Vbeta primers and 13 Jbeta primers. TCRdb's table, derived via immunoSEQ multiplex PCR, lists solely in-frame clones and lacks some. The sample has just under 95,000 clones; roughly 77% are singletons. The sequenced sample consisted of PBMCs. These receptors were collected from a human donor in good health.

V and J are TRBV6-1 and TRBJ1-6; perhaps TRBD1 as D (6 bases). The V and J ends lost 1 base and 7 bases respectively, with 8 bases between them. The CDR3 totals 14 residues. Germline V gene data show CDR1 as MNHNS and CDR2 as SASEGT. The CDR3 region has the DNA TGTGCCAGCAGTGAAGGACAGGAGAATTCACCCCTCCACTTT. This encodes CASSEGQENSPLHF.

This clone was recorded only once. The rearrangement joins TRBV14 to TRBJ2-1; D is perhaps TRBD2 (5 bases). The CDR3 is made up of 15 amino acids. Germline CDR1 SGHDN, CDR2 FVKESK. V was shortened by 0 bases and J by 3 bases, with 9 bases between the two germline ends. CDR3 loop: CASSQDLTSYNEQFF. CDR3 sequence (DNA): TGTGCCAGCAGCCAAGACCTCACTAGCTACAATGAGCAGTTCTTC.

The genes are TRBV29-1 and TRBJ1-1; TRBD1 aligns across 8 bases. With 7 bases clipped from V and 2 bases from J, the junction kept 6 bases outside the gene matches. This CDR3 has 13 amino acids. Germline V gene data show CDR1 as SQVTM and CDR2 as ANQGSEA. CDR3 residues: CSGADRGNTEAFF. The CDR3 DNA sequence: TGCAGCGGGGCAGACAGGGGAAACACTGAAGCTTTCTTT.

The V call is TRBV5-1, the J call TRBJ1-4; no firm D call. CDR1 is SGHRS and CDR2 is YFSETQ in the germline V gene. V was clipped by 0 bases and J by 0 bases, with 6 bases between them. The CDR3 has 15 amino acids. CDR3 coding DNA: TGCGCCAGCAGCTTGGTTCCCTCAACTAATGAAAAACTGTTTTTT. Translated: CASSLVPSTNEKLFF.

The genes are TRBV6-5 and TRBJ2-7; D possibly corresponds to TRBD2 (5 bases). V lost 5 bases to trimming and J lost 5 bases, with 13 bases between them. The CDR3 length is 13 residues. Germline CDR1 reads MNHEY; CDR2 reads SVGAGI. The CDR3 coding sequence is TGTGCCAGCAGTCCCCCTTTGGGAGACGAGCAGTACTTC. It yields the protein CASSPPLGDEQYF.

The V call is TRBV11-1, the J call TRBJ2-7; 7 positions agree with TRBD1. The trim removed 7 bases at V and 3 bases at J, leaving 3 bases unmatched. Per germline, CDR1 SGHAT and CDR2 FQDESV (reference sequence). The CDR3 runs 12 residues. CDR3 residues: CASTRQGYEQYF. Here the CDR3 DNA reads TGTGCCAGCACCCGACAGGGCTACGAGCAGTACTTC.

This sequence joins TRBV5-6 and TRBJ1-6; 9 bases agree with TRBD1. Unmatched junction bases numbered 7, after V lost 5 bases and J lost 4 bases. The V gene's germline CDR1 is SGHDT and CDR2 YYEEEE. The CDR3 has 16 amino acids. CDR3 amino acids: CASSTDRGAYNSPLHF. CDR3 DNA sequence: TGTGCCAGCAGTACGGACAGGGGCGCTTATAATTCACCCCTCCACTTT.

The J gene is TRBJ2-7, the V gene TRBV7-2, with 11 positions matching TRBD2. CDR3 length equals 15 residues. After removal of 1 base from V and 4 bases from J, the junction contained 3 bases not matched to a gene. CDR1 is SGHTA and CDR2 is FQGNSA in the germline V gene. DNA for the CDR3: TGTGCCAGCAGCTTAGGGGGGACTAGCGGATACGAGCAGTACTTC. This encodes CASSLGGTSGYEQYF.

The rearrangement uses TRBV15 and TRBJ2-7; 11 nucleotides match TRBD2. There are 17 residues in the CDR3. Per the germline V gene, CDR1 is LNHNV and CDR2 is YYDKDF (reference sequence). The V gene end was trimmed by 2 bases and the J gene end by 3 bases; junction bases not matched to a gene: 9. DNA for the CDR3: TGTGCCACCAGCAGATCCCCGGGACTAGCGGACCTCTACGAGCAGTACTTC. Its translation is CATSRSPGLADLYEQYF.

This sequence joins TRBV9 and TRBJ1-2, with 7 bases fitting TRBD1. Germline CDR1 reads SGDLS; CDR2 reads YYNGEE. Germline trimming cut 4 bases from V and 3 bases from J; bases unmatched to any gene: 12. This CDR3 region has 16 residues. The CDR3 loop is CASSPNPQGVDYGYTF. The CDR3 bases are TGTGCCAGCAGCCCGAACCCCCAGGGGGTGGACTATGGCTACACCTTC.

This chain's CDR3 is CASRLTGVGEKLFF. The CDR3 bases are TGTGCCAGCAGGTTGACAGGGGTCGGTGAAAAACTGTTTTTT. J is TRBJ1-4 and V is TRBV27; 8 bases align to TRBD1. The CDR3 has 14 amino acids. The J segment lost 7 bases and the V segment lost 6 bases, leaving 7 bases of the junction unmatched. The germline V gene has CDR1 MNHEY and CDR2 SMNVEV (reference sequence).

The V and J genes are TRBV19 and TRBJ2-7; 7 bases map to TRBD1. The germline CDR1 and CDR2 sequences are LNHDA and SQIVND (reference sequence). The CDR3 consists of 12 residues. Losses at the gene ends were 6 bases for V and 3 bases for J; bases not matched to a gene: 2. DNA for the CDR3: TGTGCCAGTAGGGGACAGTTCTACGAGCAGTACTTC. Translation gives CASRGQFYEQYF.

The chain employs TRBV11-2 and TRBJ2-5; TRBD1 aligns across 9 bases. The junction had 10 bases not matched to a gene; V was cut back by 1 base and J by 4 bases. The germline V gene has CDR1 SGHAT and CDR2 FQNNGV. CDR3 length: 17 amino acids. For the CDR3, the DNA is TGTGCCAGCAGCTTAGCCGGGTACAGGGGGCGCGGAGAGACCCAGTACTTC. Translated: CASSLAGYRGRGETQYF.

The CDR3 protein is CASSLRTGIVGQETQYF. The CDR3 coding sequence is TGTGCCAGCAGCTTACGTACGGGAATAGTCGGGCAAGAGACCCAGTACTTC. The chain links TRBV13 to TRBJ2-5; D might be TRBD2 (5 bases). Trimming took 2 bases from V and 2 from J, leaving 18 bases between them. From germline, CDR1 is PRHDT and CDR2 FYEKMQ (reference sequence). This CDR3 has 17 amino acids. Full variable domain (outside the CDR3, taken from reference TRBV13 and TRBJ2-5): AAGVIQSPRHLIKEKRETATLKCYPIPRHDTVYWYQQGPGQDPQFLISFYEKMQSDKGSIPDRFSAQQFSDYHSELNMSSLELGDSALYFCASSLRTGIVGQETQYFGPGTRLLVL.

This chain uses TRBV6-1 with TRBJ1-4; D may be TRBD1 (5 bases). Trimming removed 2 bases from V and 8 bases from J, with 15 bases in between. This CDR3 is built from 15 residues. CDR1 and CDR2 (germline): MNHNS, SASEGT. The CDR3 region is CASSELSRGREKLFF. Here the CDR3 DNA reads TGTGCCAGCAGTGAACTTTCAAGGGGCCGCGAAAAACTGTTTTTT.

The rearrangement joins TRBV7-6 to TRBJ2-3; 8 bases match TRBD2. Per germline, CDR1 SGHVS and CDR2 FNYEAQ. V lost 5 bases, J lost 3 bases, and 10 bases stayed unmatched. The CDR3 is made up of 16 amino acids. In DNA form, the CDR3 reads TGTGCCAGCAGCGCCCAAAGCGGGAGTGCGACAGATACGCAGTATTTT. It specifies CASSAQSGSATDTQYF.

This rearrangement joins TRBV10-1 to TRBJ2-1; 14 bases align to TRBD2. Unmatched junction bases numbered 5, after V lost 4 bases and J lost 6 bases. The length of the CDR3 is 16 residues. Per germline, CDR1 WNHNN and CDR2 SYGVQD (reference sequence). The CDR3 here is CASSGKTSGGANEQFF. In DNA form, the CDR3 reads TGCGCCAGCAGTGGCAAGACTAGCGGGGGGGCCAATGAGCAGTTCTTC.

This clone showed up just a few times. The chain combines TRBV5-6 with TRBJ1-1, with 9 positions matching TRBD1. There are 15 residues in the CDR3. After removal of 4 bases from V and 3 bases from J, the junction contained 7 bases not matched to a gene. CDR1 is SGHDT, CDR2 YYEEEE, per germline. For the CDR3, the DNA is TGTGCCAGCAGCACGGGGACAGGGTGGGACACTGAAGCTTTCTTT. Translation gives CASSTGTGWDTEAFF.

The chain uses TRBV6-6 and TRBJ1-2; D is uncertain. The CDR3 sequence is 12 residues long. Trimming stripped 8 bases from V and 6 bases from J, with 13 bases between. Per germline, CDR1 MNHNY and CDR2 SVGAGI (reference sequence). The CDR3 reads CASSTGNDGYTF. The CDR3 DNA reads TGTGCCAGCTCAACGGGAAACGATGGCTACACCTTC.

The chain combines TRBV5-8 with TRBJ1-4; no clear D. The CDR3 totals 17 residues. CDR1 is SGHTS and CDR2 is YDEGEE in the germline V gene. V was trimmed by 2 bases and J by 4 bases, leaving 18 bases between them. CDR3 coding DNA: TGTGCCAGCAGCTTAAAATCCTGGCCAACGGGTAATGAAAAACTGTTTTTT. This codes for CASSLKSWPTGNEKLFF. Full variable domain (outside the CDR3, taken from reference TRBV5-8 and TRBJ1-4): EAGVTQSPTHLIKTRGQQATLRCSPISGHTSVYWYQQALGLGLQFLLWYDEGEERNRGNFPPRFSGRQFPNYSSELNVNALELEDSALYLCASSLKSWPTGNEKLFFGSGTQLSVL.

J is TRBJ2-3 and V is TRBV1; TRBD2 is the table's D call, not checked against the DNA. TRBV1 is flagged as a pseudogene. This CDR3 is 17 amino acids long. The CDR3 DNA follows: TGCACCAGCAGGGTCTCGTTTCGGGAGTCTAGCACAGATACGCAGTATTTT. Protein product: CTSRVSFRESSTDTQYF.